A single T cell receptor (beta chain) is shown here with its context. Its antigen specificity is not known. Base qualities are not recorded, but no much larger clone differs from it by a single base. In the paper's terms, the time point label means: baseline before first vaccination. The treatment or condition label, read with the paper, signifies: meningococcal conjugate vaccine given as trial control. Vaccinee samples came from UK trials COV001 and COV002, including a single-blind randomized controlled phase 2/3 trial of AZD1222 (ChAdOx1 nCoV-19) in healthy adults. Trial participant PBMC samples were collected at day 0 and day 28 after the second dose for TCRbeta chain sequencing. The sample comes from a study of T cell responses to AZD1222 COVID-19 vaccine (dated by TCRdb to the early 2020s). Concerning the study at large: A total of approximately 230 trial participants underwent TCR sequencing, of whom around 200 received two doses of AZD1222 and about 26 received two doses of the MenACWY control vaccine. Trial participants were enrolled into age subgroups of 18-55, 56-69 and 70-plus years, which contained about 150, 28 and 57 TCR-sequenced participants, respectively.

From cysteine to phenylalanine, the CDR3 is 15 amino acids long. CDR3 DNA only is kept here, 45 bases in frame from base 1. CDR1 and CDR2 were assigned from the germline V gene as KGHSH and LQKENI. Germline trimming: 3 bases from V, 0 bases from J; junction bases outside gene matches: 3. The CDR3 regions of human TCRbeta chains were analyzed by immunosequencing. Under the source paper's analysis protocol: TCRs in the repertoires were matched against a reference library of SARS-CoV-2-specific TCRs that had been generated with the MIRA antigen-specificity platform. Breadth was defined as the fraction of unique TCRs that were SARS-CoV-2-associated. Depth was defined as the fraction of total T cells that were SARS-CoV-2-associated. Each spike-specific TCR was assigned to its reactive spike region and to a CD4 or CD8 class using the MIRA data. Log10-transformed breadth and depth values were compared by one-way ANOVA with Sidak's multiple comparisons tests. TCRdb carries this immuneACCESS record with in-frame sequences only. Its versions omit some clonotypes, under half of them owing to an unresolved V gene in the studies checked, with the rest unexplained. From that table come the V and J calls and clone size; the DNA was used to work out D and trimming. The table for this sample lists 200,000 or so clones; approximately 94% of them were counted only once. The top ten constitute less than 1.2% of the sample.

The study at large found these results: No day 14 peak-response samples were available, so repertoires were characterized only after the peak T cell response. Reportedly, close to half of the unique spike-specific TCRs recognized epitopes lying outside the regions that are mutated in the B.1.351 and B.1.1.7 variants. In the small 56-69-year group, the increase in depth fell short of significance, most likely because of low power. The whole spike protein was spanned by vaccine-associated CD4 TCRs, and dominant responses were seen in regions 160-218 and 743-854. Most participants were white British and females outnumbered males, and the authors suggested that clonal diversity may have been underestimated. Conclusions about previously exposed vaccinees are limited because only five to seven AZD1222 recipients were SARS-CoV-2 seropositive at baseline. A significant rise in spike-specific TCR breadth and depth was observed after two AZD1222 doses relative to day 0 and relative to MenACWY recipients.

This sample comprised peripheral blood, obtained on day 0 of MenACWY control vaccination. The receptor was isolated from an adult in good health. The rearranged chain carries TRBV18 and TRBJ1-1; TRBD1 aligns with 8 central bases. CDR3 reads: CASSPKGQVNTEAFF. The DNA reads as follows: TGTGCCAGCTCACCCAAGGGACAGGTGAACACTGAAGCTTTCTTT.